These T cell receptor beta chains were read from a single sample in a study of cytomegalovirus exposure and HLA in healthy donors. The method was immunoSEQ multiplex PCR; TCRdb's version includes in-frame clones alone and lacks a portion of them. In the table there are some 190,000 clones, around 77% of which are singletons. Sequencing used PBMCs. The source of these receptors is a woman aged 25 to 45 in good health and CMV-seronegative. Each CDR3 is given with its conserved first and last residue. The D gene is left open where the match is weak. Clone size is shown for a subset of rows, as once, few, many or a class of expanded clone.

D gene | clone size | J gene | V gene | CDR3 DNA | CDR3 protein
NA | NA | TRBJ2-1 | TRBV5-1 | TGCGCCAGCAGCTTGGCCGGAGGGAATGAGCAGTTCTTC | CASSLAGGNEQFF
NA | once | TRBJ1-5 | TRBV9 | TGTGCCAGCAGCGTCTCCGGGGGTAGCAATCAGCCCCAGCATTTT | CASSVSGGSNQPQHF
TRBD1 | once | TRBJ1-3 | TRBV10-2 | TGCGCCAGCGGAGGGACAGTACTCTCTGGAAACACCATATATTTT | CASGGTVLSGNTIYF
TRBD2 | NA | TRBJ2-7 | TRBV4-2 | TGTGCCAGCAGCCAAGCGCTAGCGGGGGCCATCTCCTACGAGCAGTACTTC | CASSQALAGAISYEQYF
TRBD1 | NA | TRBJ1-2 | TRBV2 | TGTGCCAGCAACCTTTTAAGACCGGGACAGACCTATGGCTACACCTTC | CASNLLRPGQTYGYTF
TRBD2 | NA | TRBJ2-7 | TRBV7-8 | TGTGCCAGCAGCTTAGGAGGAAGCGGGGCGACCTACGAGCAGTACTTC | CASSLGGSGATYEQYF
TRBD2 | NA | TRBJ2-1 | TRBV20-1 | TGCAGTGCTCTAGGGGAGGGCGAGCAGTTCTTC | CSALGEGEQFF
NA | NA | TRBJ1-3 | TRBV6-6 | TGTGCCAGCAGTTGGGGACAACAGAGCTCTGGAAACACCATATATTTT | CASSWGQQSSGNTIYF
TRBD2 | NA | TRBJ2-1 | TRBV29-1 | TGCAGCGTTGAAGAAGGACTAGGAATCCGTGCGTTCTTC | CSVEEGLGIRAFF
NA | few | TRBJ1-4 | TRBV6-5 | TGTGCCAGCAAAGCAACGGAGGGAACTAATGAAAAACTGTTTTTT | CASKATEGTNEKLFF
TRBD2 | NA | TRBJ2-7 | TRBV10-3 | TGTGCCATCAAACCTCTAGCGGGGGGTTACTACGAGCAGTACTTC | CAIKPLAGGYYEQYF
NA | NA | TRBJ1-2 | TRBV6-6 | TGTGCCAGCAGGAACGGACAGTTCCACCCTGGGGGCTACACCTTC | CASRNGQFHPGGYTF
TRBD1 | NA | TRBJ1-5 | TRBV12-5 | TGTGCTAGTGGTTTTGGACAGGGGAATCAGCCCCAGCATTTT | CASGFGQGNQPQHF
TRBD2 | NA | TRBJ2-3 | TRBV5-1 | TGCGCCAGCAGCTTGGGTCTTCGCGGGGGGGCCACAGATACGCAGTATTTT | CASSLGLRGGATDTQYF
TRBD1 | NA | TRBJ1-5 | TRBV18 | TGTGCCAGCTCACCACTCGGACAGGTACGAAGCAATCAGCCCCAGCATTTT | CASSPLGQVRSNQPQHF
TRBD2 | NA | TRBJ2-4 | TRBV5-4 | TGTGCCAGCAGCTTGGCTGGGACTAGCAGGAACATTCAGTACTTC | CASSLAGTSRNIQYF
NA | NA | TRBJ1-5 | TRBV9 | TGTGCCAGCAGCGAGGGGGTTAGCAATCAGCCCCAGCATTTT | CASSEGVSNQPQHF
NA | NA | TRBJ2-5 | TRBV5-1 | TGCGCCAGCACCGACGACACCTTCAGGGGAGAGACCCAGTACTTC | CASTDDTFRGETQYF
TRBD2 | NA | TRBJ2-5 | TRBV9 | TGTGCCAGCAGCGGGGGGTGGGGGCGGGGGGCTACAATGGGAGAGACCCAGTACTTC | CASSGGWGRGATMGETQYF
NA | few | TRBJ1-5 | TRBV19 | TGTGCCAGTAGGGGGCGGGGGGACGTCGCCTATCAGCCCCAGCATTTT | CASRGRGDVAYQPQHF
TRBD2 | NA | TRBJ2-3 | TRBV6-5 | TGTGCCAGCAGCCCCGAATTGACTAGCCGACATACGCAGTATTTT | CASSPELTSRHTQYF
NA | NA | TRBJ2-2 | TRBV4-2 | TGTGCCAGCAGCCAAGCCCGGGAGAACACCGGGGAGCTGTTTTTT | CASSQARENTGELFF
NA | NA | TRBJ1-2 | TRBV6-6 | TGTGCCAGCAAAACAGGTCCAGACTATGGCTACACCTTC | CASKTGPDYGYTF
TRBD1 | once | TRBJ2-7 | TRBV27 | TGTGCCAGCAGTTTCACCCGGGACAGCTACGAGCAGTACTTC | CASSFTRDSYEQYF
TRBD1 | few | TRBJ1-3 | TRBV2 | TGTGCCAGCAGCGGTCCCCTCAGGGGGCGTAAATCGGGAAACACCATATATTTT | CASSGPLRGRKSGNTIYF
TRBD1 | NA | TRBJ1-5 | TRBV2 | TGTGCCAGCAGGTTGACAGGGAAGGGGGATCAGCCCCAGCATTTT | CASRLTGKGDQPQHF
NA | NA | TRBJ1-2 | TRBV7-8 | TGTGCCAGCAGCCAGGGGCAGTTAGGAGGCTACACCTTC | CASSQGQLGGYTF
NA | NA | TRBJ1-5 | TRBV19 | TGTGCCAGTAGTAATAGAGGGCAGTTTCAGCCCCAGCATTTT | CASSNRGQFQPQHF
NA | NA | TRBJ1-1 | TRBV11-2 | TGTGCCAGCAGCAACCAACAGAACACTGAAGCTTTCTTT | CASSNQQNTEAFF
NA | NA | TRBJ2-5 | TRBV18 | TGTGCCAGCTCACCACCGGTTCCCAGGGAGACCCAGTACTTC | CASSPPVPRETQYF
NA | NA | TRBJ1-6 | TRBV5-1 | TGCGCCAGCAGCTTGGAAACTACGGATTCACCCCTCCACTTT | CASSLETTDSPLHF
NA | NA | TRBJ2-7 | TRBV7-2 | TGTGCCAGCAGCTTCTCGGGCGAGCAGTACTTC | CASSFSGEQYF
NA | NA | TRBJ1-1 | TRBV4-1 | TGCGCCAGCCGGGCCCGTATTGATGGGGAGGATACTGAAGCTTTCTTT | CASRARIDGEDTEAFF
TRBD2 | NA | TRBJ2-3 | TRBV11-1 | TGTGCCAGCAGCTCGACCAAGCTAGCGGGGGGGAGAGCAGATACGCAGTATTTT | CASSSTKLAGGRADTQYF
TRBD2 | NA | TRBJ2-7 | TRBV7-2 | TGTGCCAGCAGCTCGGGACTAGCCTACGAGCAGTACTTC | CASSSGLAYEQYF
TRBD2 | few | TRBJ2-5 | TRBV5-1 | TGCGCCAGCTCCTCAGCGGGGACCCTCGAAGAGACCCAGTACTTC | CASSSAGTLEETQYF
NA | NA | TRBJ1-1 | TRBV19 | TGTGCCAGTAGTCGGGGGGACGGACCTTTCGTGAACACTGAAGCTTTCTTT | CASSRGDGPFVNTEAFF
NA | NA | TRBJ2-3 | TRBV2 | TGTGCCAGCAGTGCCATTCCGGCAGATACGCAGTATTTT | CASSAIPADTQYF
NA | NA | TRBJ2-1 | TRBV9 | TGTGCCAGCAGCGTAGGGACATTGGGTCACAATGAGCAGTTCTTC | CASSVGTLGHNEQFF
NA | few | TRBJ2-7 | TRBV6-7 | TGTGCCAGCAGTTTACTTTCGACAGTCTCCTCCTACGAGCAGTACTTC | CASSLLSTVSSYEQYF
NA | NA | TRBJ1-5 | TRBV25-1 | TGTGCCAGCAGTGAATTTTGGCAGGTAAGCAATCAGCCCCAGCATTTT | CASSEFWQVSNQPQHF
TRBD1 | NA | TRBJ2-1 | TRBV4-2 | TGTGCCAGCAGCCACGGACAGGTAGCTCCCTACAATGAGCAGTTCTTC | CASSHGQVAPYNEQFF
TRBD2 | few | TRBJ2-7 | TRBV6-5 | TGTGCCAGCAGTTATTCCCGGTCATTGGCGGGGGACGAGCAGTACTTC | CASSYSRSLAGDEQYF
TRBD1 | NA | TRBJ1-2 | TRBV5-1 | TGCGCCAGCAGCAGTGGACAGGGTACCTATGGCTACACCTTC | CASSSGQGTYGYTF
NA | NA | TRBJ2-7 | TRBV10-3 | TGTGCCATCAGTGAGGAGGTTACCTACGAGCAGTACTTC | CAISEEVTYEQYF
TRBD1 | NA | TRBJ2-5 | TRBV29-1 | TGCAGCGTAGCCCGGGACAGTGGAGGAGAGACCCAGTACTTC | CSVARDSGGETQYF
NA | NA | TRBJ2-1 | TRBV30 | TGTGCCTGGAGTGAGACTTCCAATGAGCAGTTCTTC | CAWSETSNEQFF
NA | once | TRBJ1-1 | TRBV7-3 | TGTGCCAGCAGCTTACGGCAGGGGACTGAAGCTTTCTTT | CASSLRQGTEAFF
NA | NA | TRBJ1-2 | TRBV19 | TGTGCCAGTAGTATTCGGGGGGTGTTCTATGGCTACACCTTC | CASSIRGVFYGYTF